The 20 T cell receptor beta chains below were found in one sample sequenced in a study of monozygotic twins with inflammatory bowel disease (dated by TCRdb to the late 2010s). The library was built by means of 5' RACE. The sample was run on an Illumina HiSeq 2500. TCRdb reprocessed the reads and assigns one entry to each CDR3 protein sequence, leaving out DNA. The sample table gives 310,000 or so distinct CDR3 sequences. The ten largest clones represent approximately 2% of the sample. Sequencing was carried out using blood. The receptors derive from a human donor with ulcerative colitis or Crohn's disease, or a healthy co-twin of an affected twin (not recorded which).

This rearrangement joins TRBV7-2 to TRBJ2-7; there is no DNA to check the TCRdb D call of TRBD2. CDR1 and CDR2 (germline): SGHTA, FQGNSA. This CDR3 has 17 amino acids. CDR3 sequence: CASSLRLKATYSDEQYF.

The rearrangement joins TRBV5-1 to TRBJ1-2; the TCRdb D gene call, TRBD1, has no DNA to confirm it. Germline CDR1 reads SGHRS; CDR2 reads YFSETQ. The CDR3 length is 16 residues. The CDR3 loop is CASSWQPGEDLYGYTF.

The CDR3: CASREGFQPQHF. The chain links TRBV2 to TRBJ1-5. Germline CDR1 and CDR2: SNHLY and FYNNEI. The CDR3 consists of 12 residues.

This rearrangement joins TRBV5-1 to TRBJ2-7; TCRdb calls TRBD1, which cannot be checked without DNA. Germline V gene sequence: CDR1 SGHRS, CDR2 YFSETQ. The CDR3 length is 16 residues. CDR3 sequence: CASSQGSGTASYEQYF.

J is TRBJ1-3 and V is TRBV7-2; the D gene TCRdb calls, TRBD1, cannot be checked with no DNA. Germline loops: CDR1 SGHTA, CDR2 FQGNSA. There are 15 residues in the CDR3. This chain's CDR3 is CASSGRDSSGNTIYF.

The chain couples TRBV28 to TRBJ2-2. The CDR3 contains 12 residues. Germline V gives CDR1 MDHEN, CDR2 SYDVKM. The CDR3 loop is CATGMFTGELFF. The variable domain in full, with the rest retrieved from reference TRBV28 and TRBJ2-2, is DVKVTQSSRYLVKRTGEKVFLECVQDMDHENMFWYRQDPGLGLRLIYFSYDVKMKEKGDIPEGYSVSREKKERFSLILESASTNQTSMYLCATGMFTGELFFGEGSRLTVL.

The rearrangement links TRBV3-1 to TRBJ2-3; TCRdb calls TRBD2, which cannot be checked without DNA. Germline V gene sequence: CDR1 LGHDT, CDR2 YNNKEL (reference sequence). The CDR3 contains 16 residues. The CDR3 is CASSQGKGLWRDTQYF.

The rearrangement joins TRBV7-8 to TRBJ2-1; TCRdb indicates TRBD2, and absent DNA this call remains unverified. Germline V gene sequence: CDR1 SGHVS, CDR2 FQNEAQ. This CDR3 spans 15 amino acids. CDR3 protein: CASRLLAVSYNEQFF. Complete variable domain (other parts from reference TRBV7-8 and TRBJ2-1): GAGVSQSPRYKVAKRGQDVALRCDPISGHVSLFWYQQALGQGPEFLTYFQNEAQLDKSGLPSDRFFAERPEGSVSTLKIQRTQQEDSAVYLCASRLLAVSYNEQFFGPGTRLTVL.

The chain joins TRBV7-2 to TRBJ2-1. Germline V lookup: CDR1 SGHTA, CDR2 FQGNSA. This CDR3 spans 16 amino acids. The CDR3: CASSLAGGVSYNEQFF.

This sequence joins TRBV20-1 and TRBJ2-3. The germline gives CDR1 DFQATT, CDR2 SNEGSKA (reference sequence). This CDR3 comprises 13 residues. The CDR3 sequence is CSAEDSRTDTQYF.

V gene TRBV7-9 combines with J gene TRBJ1-3; TCRdb proposes TRBD1, but this gene call is untestable without DNA. Germline lookup yields CDR1 SEHNR and CDR2 FQNEAQ (reference sequence). The CDR3 contains 15 residues. CDR3 protein: CASSLVGVPGNTIYF.

The J gene is TRBJ2-2, the V gene TRBV20-1; TCRdb designates TRBD2, a call that cannot be tested without DNA. CDR1 and CDR2 from the germline V gene are DFQATT and SNEGSKA (reference sequence). The CDR3 consists of 14 residues. This CDR3 reads CSAPSGTSVGELFF.

The chain uses TRBV7-2 and TRBJ2-3; TCRdb selects TRBD1, and the lack of DNA leaves this call unchecked. This CDR3 has 12 residues. The V gene's germline CDR1 is SGHTA and CDR2 FQGNSA. CDR3 in amino acids: CASSPQGDTQYF.

The CDR3 here is CSATTGGGNQPQHF. The chain uses TRBV29-1 and TRBJ1-5; the D call from TCRdb, TRBD1, cannot be confirmed without DNA. The germline V gene encodes CDR1 SQVTM and CDR2 ANQGSEA. The CDR3 consists of 14 residues.

This rearrangement joins TRBV28 to TRBJ2-1; TCRdb picks TRBD1, but there is no DNA to check that call. CDR1 is MDHEN and CDR2 is SYDVKM in the germline V gene. This CDR3 contains 17 residues. This CDR3 is CASSLFGTGGSYNEQFF.

This sequence joins TRBV11-2 and TRBJ2-1. CDR1 and CDR2 from the germline V gene are SGHAT and FQNNGV. The length of the CDR3 is 14 residues. The CDR3 spells CASSSFGYQEEQFF.

The V gene is TRBV28, the J gene TRBJ1-2. The germline V gene has CDR1 MDHEN and CDR2 SYDVKM. This CDR3 spans 13 amino acids. The CDR3 here is CASNDRALYGYTF.

This chain links TRBV15 with TRBJ1-4. Germline-derived CDR1 and CDR2 are LNHNV and YYDKDF (reference sequence). The CDR3 loop spans 13 amino acids. CDR3 region: CATSRDSNEKLFF.

V and J are TRBV27 and TRBJ2-1; without DNA, the TCRdb call of TRBD1 cannot be checked. CDR1 is MNHEY and CDR2 is SMNVEV in the germline V gene (reference sequence). The CDR3 extends over 15 amino acids. The CDR3 is CASSQGDPSYNEQFF.

The chain carries TRBV30 and TRBJ2-2; the D gene TCRdb calls, TRBD1, cannot be checked with no DNA. The germline V gene encodes CDR1 GTSNPN and CDR2 SVGIG (reference sequence). The CDR3 has 13 residues. The CDR3 loop reads CAWSPRPAGELFF.